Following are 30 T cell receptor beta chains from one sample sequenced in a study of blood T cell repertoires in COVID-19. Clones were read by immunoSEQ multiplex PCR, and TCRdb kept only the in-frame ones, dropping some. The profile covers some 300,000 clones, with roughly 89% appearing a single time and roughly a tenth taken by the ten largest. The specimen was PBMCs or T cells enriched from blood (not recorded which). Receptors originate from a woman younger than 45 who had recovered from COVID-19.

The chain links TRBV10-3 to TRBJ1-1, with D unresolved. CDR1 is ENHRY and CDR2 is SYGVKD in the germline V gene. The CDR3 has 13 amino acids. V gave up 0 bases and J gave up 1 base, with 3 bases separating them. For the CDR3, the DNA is TGTGCCATCAGTGAGTCGCGGAACACTGAAGCTTTCTTT. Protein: CAISESRNTEAFF.

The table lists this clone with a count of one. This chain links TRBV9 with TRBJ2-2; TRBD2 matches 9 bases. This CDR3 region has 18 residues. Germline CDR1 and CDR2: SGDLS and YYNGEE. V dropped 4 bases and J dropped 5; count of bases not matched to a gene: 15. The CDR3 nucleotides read TGTGCCAGCAGCCCCGAGGGCGTAGCGGGAGTGCAAACCGGGGAGCTGTTTTTT. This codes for CASSPEGVAGVQTGELFF.

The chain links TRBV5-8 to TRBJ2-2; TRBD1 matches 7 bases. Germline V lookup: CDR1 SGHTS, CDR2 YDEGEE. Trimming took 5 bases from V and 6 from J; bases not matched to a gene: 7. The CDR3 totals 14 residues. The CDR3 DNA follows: TGTGCCAGCAGGCCACTGACAGGGTCCGGGGAGCTGTTTTTT. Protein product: CASRPLTGSGELFF.

The CDR3 reads CASSLSLAGVHNEQFF. The CDR3 bases are TGTGCCAGCAGTTTATCTCTAGCGGGAGTTCACAATGAGCAGTTCTTC. The chain is built from TRBV27 and TRBJ2-1; TRBD2 matches 10 bases. Germline V gene lookup returns CDR1 MNHEY and CDR2 SMNVEV (reference sequence). There are 16 residues in the CDR3. The ends lost 0 bases at V and 5 bases at J; junction bases unmatched: 4.

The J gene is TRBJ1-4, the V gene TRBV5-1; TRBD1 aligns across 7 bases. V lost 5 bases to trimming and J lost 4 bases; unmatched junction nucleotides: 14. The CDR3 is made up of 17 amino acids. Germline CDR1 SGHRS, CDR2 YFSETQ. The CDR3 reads CASRKGQDRADNEKLFF. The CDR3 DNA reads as TGCGCCAGCAGAAAAGGACAGGATCGGGCGGATAATGAAAAACTGTTTTTT.

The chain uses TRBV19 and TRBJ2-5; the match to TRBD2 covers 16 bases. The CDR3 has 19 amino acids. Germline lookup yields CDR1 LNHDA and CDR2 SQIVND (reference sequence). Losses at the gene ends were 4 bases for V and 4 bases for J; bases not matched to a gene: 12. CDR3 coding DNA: TGTGCCAGTAGTACCAGTCCGGGACTAGCGGGAGGGCGGGGAGAGACCCAGTACTTC. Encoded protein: CASSTSPGLAGGRGETQYF.

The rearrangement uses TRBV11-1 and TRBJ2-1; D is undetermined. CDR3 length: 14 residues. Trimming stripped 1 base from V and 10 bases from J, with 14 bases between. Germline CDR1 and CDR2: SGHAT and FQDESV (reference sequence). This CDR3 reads CASSLGITRREQFF. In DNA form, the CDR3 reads TGTGCCAGCAGCTTAGGAATAACGCGCAGGGAGCAGTTCTTC.

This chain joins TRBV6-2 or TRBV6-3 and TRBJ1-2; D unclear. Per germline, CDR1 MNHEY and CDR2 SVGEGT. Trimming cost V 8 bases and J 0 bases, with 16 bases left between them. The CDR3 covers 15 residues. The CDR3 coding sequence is TGTGCCAGCCGTTCCTATACAGAGACTAACTATGGCTACACCTTC. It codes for CASRSYTETNYGYTF.

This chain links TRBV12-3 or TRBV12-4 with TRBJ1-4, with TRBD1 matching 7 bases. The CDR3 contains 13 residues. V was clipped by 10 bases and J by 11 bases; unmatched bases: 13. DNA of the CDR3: TGTGCCACCAAGGGACAGCTAATGAGGAAACTGTTTTTT. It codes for CATKGQLMRKLFF.

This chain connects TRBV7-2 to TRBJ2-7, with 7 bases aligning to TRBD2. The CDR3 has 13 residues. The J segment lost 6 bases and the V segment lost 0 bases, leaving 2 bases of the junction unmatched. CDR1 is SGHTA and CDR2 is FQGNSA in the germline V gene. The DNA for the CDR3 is TGTGCCAGCAGCTTAGCGGGAGGGCTCGAGCAGTACTTC. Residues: CASSLAGGLEQYF. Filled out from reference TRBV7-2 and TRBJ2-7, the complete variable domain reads GAGVSQSPSNKVTEKGKDVELRCDPISGHTALYWYRQSLGQGLEFLIYFQGNSAPDKSGLPSDRFSAERTGGSVSTLTIQRTQQEDSAVYLCASSLAGGLEQYFGPGTRLTVT.

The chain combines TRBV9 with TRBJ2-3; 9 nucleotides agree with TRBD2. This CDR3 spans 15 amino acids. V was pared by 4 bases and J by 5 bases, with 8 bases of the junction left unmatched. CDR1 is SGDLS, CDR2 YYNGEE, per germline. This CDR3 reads CASSLLISGGDTQYF. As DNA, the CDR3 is TGTGCCAGCAGCCTCCTTATTAGCGGGGGAGATACGCAGTATTTT.

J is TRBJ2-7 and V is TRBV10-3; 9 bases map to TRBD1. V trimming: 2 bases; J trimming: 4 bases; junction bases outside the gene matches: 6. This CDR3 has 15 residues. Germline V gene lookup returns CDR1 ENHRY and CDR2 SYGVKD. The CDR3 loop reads CAISETGGAVYEQYF. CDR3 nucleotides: TGTGCCATCAGTGAGACAGGGGGCGCAGTTTACGAGCAGTACTTC.

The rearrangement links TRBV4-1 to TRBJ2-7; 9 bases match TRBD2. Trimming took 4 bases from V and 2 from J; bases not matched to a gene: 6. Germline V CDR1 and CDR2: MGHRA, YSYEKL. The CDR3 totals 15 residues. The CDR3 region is CASSRLAEGAYEQYF. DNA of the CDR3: TGCGCCAGCAGCCGACTAGCGGAGGGAGCCTACGAGCAGTACTTC.

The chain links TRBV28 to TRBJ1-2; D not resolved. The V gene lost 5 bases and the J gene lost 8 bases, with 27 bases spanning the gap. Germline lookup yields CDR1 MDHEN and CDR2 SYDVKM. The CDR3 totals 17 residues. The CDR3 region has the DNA TGTGCCAGCAGTCCCTACTCTGCCGTACCCAGAGGGAAGGGCTACACCTTC. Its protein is CASSPYSAVPRGKGYTF.

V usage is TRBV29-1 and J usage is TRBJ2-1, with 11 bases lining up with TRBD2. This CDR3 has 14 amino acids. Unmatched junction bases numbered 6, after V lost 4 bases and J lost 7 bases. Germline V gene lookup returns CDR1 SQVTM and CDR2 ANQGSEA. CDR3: CSVGGLAVENEQFF. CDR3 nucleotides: TGCAGCGTTGGGGGACTAGCGGTTGAAAATGAGCAGTTCTTC.

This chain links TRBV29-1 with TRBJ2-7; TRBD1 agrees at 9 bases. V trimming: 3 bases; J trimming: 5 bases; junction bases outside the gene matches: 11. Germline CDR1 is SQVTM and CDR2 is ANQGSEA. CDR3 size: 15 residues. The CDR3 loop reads CSVEGQDRGTHEQYF. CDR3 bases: TGCAGCGTTGAGGGACAGGACAGGGGAACCCACGAGCAGTACTTC.

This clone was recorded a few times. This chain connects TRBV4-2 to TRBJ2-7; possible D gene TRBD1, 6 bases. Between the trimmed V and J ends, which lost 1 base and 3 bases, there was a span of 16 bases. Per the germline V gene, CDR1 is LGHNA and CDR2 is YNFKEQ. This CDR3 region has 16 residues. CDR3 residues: CASSQVGQGFFYEQYF. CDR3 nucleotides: TGTGCCAGCAGCCAAGTTGGCCAGGGGTTCTTCTACGAGCAGTACTTC.

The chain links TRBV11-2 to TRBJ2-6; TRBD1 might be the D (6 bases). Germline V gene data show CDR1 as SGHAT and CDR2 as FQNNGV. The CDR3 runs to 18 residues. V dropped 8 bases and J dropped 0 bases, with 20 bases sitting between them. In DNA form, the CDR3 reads TGTGCCAGCCACCGGAGAGGACAGTCCTTCTCTGGGGCCAACGTCCTGACTTTC. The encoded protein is CASHRRGQSFSGANVLTF.

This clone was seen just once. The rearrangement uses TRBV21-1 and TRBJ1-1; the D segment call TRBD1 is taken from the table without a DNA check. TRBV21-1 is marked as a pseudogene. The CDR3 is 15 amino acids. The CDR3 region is CASSSQTGQGTEAFF. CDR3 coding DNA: TGTGCCAGCAGCTCCCAAACCGGACAGGGAACTGAAGCTTTCTTT.

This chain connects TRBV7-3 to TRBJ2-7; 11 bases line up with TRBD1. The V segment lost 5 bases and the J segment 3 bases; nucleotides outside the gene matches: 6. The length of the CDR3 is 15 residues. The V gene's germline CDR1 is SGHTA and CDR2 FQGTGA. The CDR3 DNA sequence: TGTGCCAGCAGCGTCGGGACAGGGGGTCTCTACGAGCAGTACTTC. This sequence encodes CASSVGTGGLYEQYF.

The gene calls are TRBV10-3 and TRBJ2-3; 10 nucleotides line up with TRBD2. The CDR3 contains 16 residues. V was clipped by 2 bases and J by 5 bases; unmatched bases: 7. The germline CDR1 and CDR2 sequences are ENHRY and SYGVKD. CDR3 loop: CAISEVSSGSVDTQYF. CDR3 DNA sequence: TGTGCCATCAGTGAGGTTTCTAGCGGGAGCGTAGATACGCAGTATTTT.

The CDR3 region has the DNA TGTGCCAGCAGGGGGACAGCTTATAATTCACCCCTCCACTTT. Translating it yields CASRGTAYNSPLHF. The chain is built from TRBV6-4 and TRBJ1-6; 7 bases fit TRBD1. Germline V gene data show CDR1 as MRHNA and CDR2 as SNTAGT. This CDR3 has 14 amino acids. Germline trimming cut 6 bases from V and 4 bases from J; bases unmatched to any gene: 3.

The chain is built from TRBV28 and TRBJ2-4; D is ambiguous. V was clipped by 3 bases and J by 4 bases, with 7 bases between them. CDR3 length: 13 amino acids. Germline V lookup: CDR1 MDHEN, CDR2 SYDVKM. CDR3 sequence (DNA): TGTGCCAGCAGTTTCAGGCTTAAAAACATTCAGTACTTC. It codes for CASSFRLKNIQYF.

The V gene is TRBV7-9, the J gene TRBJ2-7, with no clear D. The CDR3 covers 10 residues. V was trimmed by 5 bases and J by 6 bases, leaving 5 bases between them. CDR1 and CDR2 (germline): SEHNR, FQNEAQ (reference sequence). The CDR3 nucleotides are TGTGCCAGCAGCGGGCTCGAGCAGTACTTC. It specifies CASSGLEQYF.

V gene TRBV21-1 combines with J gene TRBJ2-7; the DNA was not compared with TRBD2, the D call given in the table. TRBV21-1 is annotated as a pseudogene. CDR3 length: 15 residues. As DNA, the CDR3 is TGTGCCAGCAGCAATATTGGACTAGCGGGAGACGAGCAGTACTTC. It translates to CASSNIGLAGDEQYF.

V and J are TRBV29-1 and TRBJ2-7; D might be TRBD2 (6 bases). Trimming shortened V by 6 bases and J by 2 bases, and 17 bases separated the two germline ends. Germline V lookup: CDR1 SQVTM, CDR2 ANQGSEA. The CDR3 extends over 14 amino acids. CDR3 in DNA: TGCAGCGTCCGAAAAGCCGGGGAGGCCTACGAGCAGTACTTC. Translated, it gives CSVRKAGEAYEQYF.

Here the CDR3 reads CATSGRWGAYEQYF. The DNA for the CDR3 is TGTGCCACCAGCGGCAGGTGGGGGGCCTACGAGCAGTACTTC. The genes are TRBV15 and TRBJ2-7; possible D gene TRBD2, 6 bases. Germline V CDR1 and CDR2: LNHNV, YYDKDF (reference sequence). V gave up 5 bases and J gave up 2 bases, with 13 bases separating them. This CDR3 region has 14 residues.

The CDR3 sequence is CASSPQTSGRGNEQFF. The CDR3 bases are TGTGCCAGCTCACCACAGACTAGCGGGAGAGGGAATGAGCAGTTCTTC. V gene TRBV18 combines with J gene TRBJ2-1; TRBD2 matches 12 bases. V was clipped by 1 base and J by 7 bases; unmatched bases: 5. Germline assignment: CDR1 KGHSH and CDR2 LQKENI. The CDR3 loop spans 16 amino acids.

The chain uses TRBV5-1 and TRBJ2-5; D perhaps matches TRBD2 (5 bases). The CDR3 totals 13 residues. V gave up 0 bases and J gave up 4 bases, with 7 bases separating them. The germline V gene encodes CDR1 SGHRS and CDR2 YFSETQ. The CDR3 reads CASSLAGGETQYF. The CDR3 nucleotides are TGCGCCAGCAGCTTGGCCGGAGGAGAGACCCAGTACTTC.

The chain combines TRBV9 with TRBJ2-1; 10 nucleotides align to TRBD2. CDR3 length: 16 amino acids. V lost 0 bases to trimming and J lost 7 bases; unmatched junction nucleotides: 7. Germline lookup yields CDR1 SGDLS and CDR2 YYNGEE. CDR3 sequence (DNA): TGTGCCAGCAGCGTAGCCAGCGGGAGGGGGAGAAATGAGCAGTTCTTC. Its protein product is CASSVASGRGRNEQFF.